Each of the 15 T cell receptor beta chains below was sequenced from the same sample in a study of PD-L1 blockade in urothelial cancer. Noted time point: pretreatment peripheral blood. Using immunoSEQ multiplex PCR, the repertoire was profiled, and TCRdb retains in-frame clones only, with some absent. Here the sample spans tens of thousands of clones, roughly 89% being singletons. The sample was PBMCs, taken around atezolizumab (anti-PD-L1) treatment. Every receptor here comes from a man in his 60s with urothelial cancer.

V and J are TRBV21-1 and TRBJ2-7; TRBD1, the table's D call, lacks a check against the DNA. TRBV21-1 is a known pseudogene. CDR3 length equals 15 residues. Here the CDR3 DNA reads TGTGCCAGCAGCACGACAGGGCACAGCAGATACGAGCAGTACTTC. Translating it yields CASSTTGHSRYEQYF.

The V gene is TRBV2, the J gene TRBJ1-1; TRBD1 is a possible D gene (5 bases). The germline gives CDR1 SNHLY, CDR2 FYNNEI. The CDR3 sequence is 15 residues long. V was shortened by 2 bases and J by 1 base, with 11 bases between the two germline ends. Written as DNA, the CDR3 is TGTGCCAGCAGTGAATCAGTCGGGGGGAACACTGAAGCTTTCTTT. Its translation: CASSESVGGNTEAFF.

This rearrangement joins TRBV4-2 to TRBJ2-1, with TRBD2 matching 10 bases. The CDR3 consists of 16 residues. The J segment lost 6 bases and the V segment lost 0 bases, leaving 5 bases of the junction unmatched. Looked up from germline, CDR1 is LGHNA and CDR2 is YNFKEQ. CDR3 sequence reads: CASSQDWASGGNEQFF. The CDR3 nucleotides read TGTGCCAGCAGCCAAGATTGGGCTAGCGGGGGCAATGAGCAGTTCTTC.

V and J are TRBV5-3 and TRBJ1-3; D might be TRBD1 (5 bases). TRBV5-3 is known as an ORF, though its function is uncertain. This CDR3 contains 15 residues. Trimming pared 1 base from V and 10 bases from J, leaving 18 bases between. CDR3 amino acids: CARSLTGRSKRTIYF. The CDR3 bases are TGTGCCAGAAGCTTGACAGGTAGGTCTAAAAGAACCATATATTTT.

This chain connects TRBV27 to TRBJ2-7; D may be TRBD1 (6 bases). V lost 6 bases and J 1 base, leaving 13 bases between the germline ends. The germline gives CDR1 MNHEY, CDR2 SMNVEV (reference sequence). The length of the CDR3 is 14 residues. DNA for the CDR3: TGTGCCAGCAGGAGACAGGTGACTTCCTACGAGCAGTACTTC. It specifies CASRRQVTSYEQYF.

V and J are TRBV7-3 and TRBJ2-6; TRBD1 might be the D (5 bases). CDR1 is SGHTA, CDR2 FQGTGA, per germline. The V end was cut by 5 bases, the J end by 3 bases, with 11 bases between. This CDR3 spans 15 amino acids. CDR3 sequence reads: CASSRRQGGANVLTF. The CDR3 nucleotides are TGTGCCAGCAGCCGAAGGCAGGGTGGGGCCAACGTCCTGACTTTC.

The genes are TRBV30 and TRBJ2-6, with 7 positions matching TRBD2. With V trimmed by 4 bases and J by 0 bases, 15 bases remained unmatched. Germline V gene lookup returns CDR1 GTSNPN and CDR2 SVGIG (reference sequence). The CDR3 totals 19 residues. The CDR3 region is CAWTPYWASGSSGANVLTF. The CDR3 bases are TGTGCCTGGACCCCCTACTGGGCTAGCGGAAGCTCTGGGGCCAACGTCCTGACTTTC.

This chain joins TRBV15 and TRBJ2-3; no clear D gene. Germline assignment: CDR1 LNHNV and CDR2 YYDKDF (reference sequence). The CDR3 is 14 residues long. V was pared by 5 bases and J by 8 bases, with 17 bases between. The CDR3 protein is CATSPVTPPTTQYF. The CDR3 nucleotides are TGTGCCACCAGCCCAGTGACTCCCCCAACTACGCAGTATTTT.

This chain links TRBV9 with TRBJ2-5; TRBD1 is a possible D gene (5 bases). The germline gives CDR1 SGDLS, CDR2 YYNGEE. Trimming pared 0 bases from V and 4 bases from J, leaving 13 bases between. The CDR3 is 15 residues long. The CDR3 coding sequence is TGTGCCAGCAGCGTAGCTTTGCAGGGTAGAGAGACCCAGTACTTC. It codes for CASSVALQGRETQYF.

The chain joins TRBV4-1 to TRBJ1-4, with unresolved D. The V end lost 0 bases, the J end lost 3 bases, and 11 bases lay between the germline ends. Per the germline V gene, CDR1 is MGHRA and CDR2 is YSYEKL. CDR3 length: 16 residues. CDR3 loop: CASSQERGSSNEKLFF. CDR3 DNA sequence: TGCGCCAGCAGCCAAGAAAGAGGCTCGTCTAATGAAAAACTGTTTTTT.

The V call is TRBV11-2, the J call TRBJ2-7; D is undetermined. V dropped 1 base and J dropped 3 bases, with 13 bases sitting between them. CDR1 is SGHAT and CDR2 is FQNNGV in the germline V gene. CDR3 length: 15 residues. CDR3 amino acids: CASSLGSTVDYEQYF. The DNA for the CDR3 is TGTGCCAGCAGCTTAGGGTCCACAGTGGACTACGAGCAGTACTTC.

The CDR3 coding sequence is TGTGCCAGCTCACCCAGGACAGGGGGAGCCAAAAACATTCAGTACTTC. It translates to CASSPRTGGAKNIQYF. V gene TRBV18 combines with J gene TRBJ2-4; 10 nucleotides align to TRBD1. J gave up 0 bases and V 3 bases, and 2 bases lay outside the gene matches. The CDR3 length is 16 residues. Germline loops: CDR1 KGHSH, CDR2 LQKENI.

The chain employs TRBV6-6 and TRBJ2-2; weak D call: TRBD1 (6 bases). The CDR3 length is 14 residues. CDR1 and CDR2 (germline): MNHNY, SVGAGI (reference sequence). V shed 6 bases and J shed 6 bases, with 14 bases lying between them. This CDR3 reads CASSPTGGPGELFF. The DNA of the CDR3 is TGTGCCAGCAGCCCGACAGGAGGTCCCGGGGAGCTGTTTTTT.

This chain uses TRBV11-3 with TRBJ1-1; D is unresolved. V lost 0 bases and J 5 bases, leaving 7 bases between the germline ends. Germline V gene data show CDR1 as SGHNT and CDR2 as YENEEA. This CDR3 is 13 amino acids long. The DNA for the CDR3 is TGTGCCAGCAGCTTAGACAGTGAAACTGAAGCTTTCTTT. Translated: CASSLDSETEAFF.

This chain uses TRBV5-6 with TRBJ2-7; TRBD1 might be the D (5 bases). The V gene lost 4 bases and the J gene lost 2 bases, with 16 bases spanning the gap. Germline-derived CDR1 and CDR2 are SGHDT and YYEEEE. CDR3 size: 15 residues. The CDR3 is CASSHEPQGPYEQYF. For the CDR3, the DNA is TGTGCCAGCAGCCATGAACCTCAGGGCCCCTACGAGCAGTACTTC.